This T cell receptor beta chain was profiled in a study of cytomegalovirus exposure and HLA in healthy donors (dated by TCRdb to the late 2010s). At the level of the whole study: According to a later analysis, the approximately 120 validation repertoires were produced on the same platform as the 680 or so repertoires of the first cohort. The study aimed to test whether signatures of past pathogen exposure could be identified by cataloging public T cell receptors. Along with the roughly 700-subject first cohort, a separate validation cohort of over 90 different subjects was used. The study combined high-throughput TCR immunosequencing, statistical association of individual TCRs with disease status, and machine learning to predict cytomegalovirus infection status.

With regard to this clone: The target of this receptor is not known. No much larger clone exists at a distance of one base, and base qualities are not known.

The germline V gene gives CDR1 as MDHEN and CDR2 as SYDVKM. Its CDR3 holds 19 amino acids, cysteine through phenylalanine. Only the CDR3 part of the read is kept: 57 bases, read in frame from the first base. V is cut by 1 base and J by 0 bases, and the space between the germline ends is 22 bases. Separate from the approximately 690-subject first cohort, the validation cohort of 90 to 150 subjects was the group to which the donors belonged. Results and caveats for the whole study, not just this receptor: Most TCR sequences were observed very rarely across donors, whereas some public TCRs were present in many individuals. A total of some 180 TCR beta chains were listed by the study as associated with cytomegalovirus. The classifier was reported to diagnose cytomegalovirus status with high specificity and sensitivity in both the original and validation cohorts. In vitro tests confirmed that three of the cytomegalovirus-associated TCR beta chains recognize cytomegalovirus antigens. Subsequent analysis determined that TCRs grouped into clusters in the first cohort also showed a tendency toward co-occurrence across the roughly 120 validation repertoires, and approximately 94% of cluster scores exceeded 0. The authors suggested that the approach could potentially be generalized to other disease states and immunological phenotypes. A later analysis lacked HLA typing for the validation cohort, so it scored co-occurrence in that cohort across all 110 or so repertoires.

The library was produced with the immunoSEQ multiplex PCR assay. The paper's processing steps were these. To diagnose cytomegalovirus status from the catalog of TCR beta chain sequences, a statistical classification framework was built. This immuneACCESS table, as held by TCRdb, lists in-frame sequences with V and J called but not all clones. Of the missing ones, under half trace to an unresolved V gene in checked studies; the others have no known cause. V and J calls and clone size are copied from that table; D and trimming were computed from the DNA. A total of about 83,000 clones appear in this sample, approximately 96% of them only once. The ten largest clonotypes hold 1.3% of the sample.

The chain is made from TRBV28 and TRBJ2-7, with TRBD2 as a weak D call on 6 bases. This clonotype was sampled from a woman aged 18-29 years in good health and CMV-seronegative. The specimen was PBMCs. The CDR3 reads as follows: CASSLFSALLSGSSYEQYF. The DNA reads TGTGCCAGCAGTTTATTTTCCGCCTTGCTTAGCGGAAGCTCCTACGAGCAGTACTTC.